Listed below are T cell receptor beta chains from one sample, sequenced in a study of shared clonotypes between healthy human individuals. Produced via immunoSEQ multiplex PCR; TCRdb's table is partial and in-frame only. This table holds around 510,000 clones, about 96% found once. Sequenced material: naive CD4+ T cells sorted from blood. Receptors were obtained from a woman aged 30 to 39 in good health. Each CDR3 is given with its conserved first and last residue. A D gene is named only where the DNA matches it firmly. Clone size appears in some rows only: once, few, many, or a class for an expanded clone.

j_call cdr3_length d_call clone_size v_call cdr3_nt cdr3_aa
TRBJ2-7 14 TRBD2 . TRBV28 TGTGCCAGCAGTTTAACGGGAGGCCACTACGAGCAGTACTTC CASSLTGGHYEQYF
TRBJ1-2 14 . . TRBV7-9 TGTGCCAGCAGCTTTATCACAAGCGGCAGGGGCTACACCTTC CASSFITSGRGYTF
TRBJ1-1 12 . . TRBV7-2 TGTGCCAGCAGCCCATTCAGGAGGGAAGCTTTCTTT CASSPFRREAFF
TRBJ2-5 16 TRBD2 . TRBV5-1 TGCGCCAGCAGCTTGGTGAGCGGGACCAACCAAGAGACCCAGTACTTC CASSLVSGTNQETQYF
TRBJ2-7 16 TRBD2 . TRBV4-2 TGTGCCAGCAGCCAAGATCTGTGGGAGGGGTTCTACGAGCAGTACTTC CASSQDLWEGFYEQYF
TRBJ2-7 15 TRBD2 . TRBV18 TGTGCCAGCTCACCACAAGGTGCGGGAGGGTACGAGCAGTACTTC CASSPQGAGGYEQYF
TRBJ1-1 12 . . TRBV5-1 TGCGCCAGCAGCTTGGCCGGAGGGGAGGCTTTCTTT CASSLAGGEAFF
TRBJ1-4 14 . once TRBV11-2 TGTGCCAGCAGTCCCATCGGGGGGAATGAAAAACTGTTTTTT CASSPIGGNEKLFF
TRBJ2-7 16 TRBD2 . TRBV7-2 TGTGCCAGCAGCCCAGGACTAGCGGGAGTCTTGGACGAGCAGTACTTC CASSPGLAGVLDEQYF
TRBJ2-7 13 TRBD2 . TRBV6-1 TGTGCCATAACTAGCGGTTACTCCTACGAGCAGTACTTC CAITSGYSYEQYF
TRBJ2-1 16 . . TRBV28 TGTGCCAGCAGCTCGGACGGGCCTGTTGGTTACAATGAGCAGTTCTTC CASSSDGPVGYNEQFF
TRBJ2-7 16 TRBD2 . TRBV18 TGTGCCAGTTCCCCCGGGGGGGTTGCGGCAACCTACGAGCAGTACTTC CASSPGGVAATYEQYF
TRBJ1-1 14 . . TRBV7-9 TGTGCCAGCAGCTTAGCAGGATTTAACACTGAAGCTTTCTTT CASSLAGFNTEAFF
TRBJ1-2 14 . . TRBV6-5 TGTGCCAGCAGACTTGCCGCGGGAGTCTATGGCTACACCTTC CASRLAAGVYGYTF
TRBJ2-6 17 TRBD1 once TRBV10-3 TGTGCCATCAGTAGACAGGGTATTAGCTCTGGGGCCAACGTCCTGACTTTC CAISRQGISSGANVLTF
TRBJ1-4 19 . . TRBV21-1 TGTGCCAGCAGCAAAGGGCCCTGGACAAGGGAACCTAGTAATGAAAAACTGTTTTTT CASSKGPWTREPSNEKLFF
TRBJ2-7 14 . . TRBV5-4 TGTGCCAGCAAGAGAAAAATACACTCCTACGAGCAGTACTTC CASKRKIHSYEQYF
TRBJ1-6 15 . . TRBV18 TGTGCCAGCTCCCCCGGGGAAGGTCGAACCTCACCCCTCCACTTT CASSPGEGRTSPLHF
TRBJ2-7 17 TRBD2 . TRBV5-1 TGCGCCAGCAGCCACCCCACCCCCTCTAGCGGGAGCCGCGAGCAGTACTTC CASSHPTPSSGSREQYF
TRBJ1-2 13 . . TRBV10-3 TGTGCCATCAGTGAGTCGGGGGGCGGCGGCTACACCTTC CAISESGGGGYTF
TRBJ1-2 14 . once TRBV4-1 TGCGCCAGCAGCCAAGGGGACTGGAACTATGGCTACACCTTC CASSQGDWNYGYTF
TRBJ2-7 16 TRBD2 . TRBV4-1 TGCGCCAGCAGCCAAGGTCGGGCTAGCGGGACTTACGAGCAGTACTTC CASSQGRASGTYEQYF
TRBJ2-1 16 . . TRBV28 TGTGCCAGCAGTTTTCGAATCCCCGCGTCCTACAATGAGCAGTTCTTC CASSFRIPASYNEQFF
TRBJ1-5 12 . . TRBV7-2 TGTGCCAGCAGCTCCCAGAATCAGCCCCAGCATTTT CASSSQNQPQHF
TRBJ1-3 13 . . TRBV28 TGTGCCAGCAGTGGAGGTGCCGGAAACACCATATATTTT CASSGGAGNTIYF
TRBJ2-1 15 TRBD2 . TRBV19 TGTGCCAGTAGTATCTCGGGACTAGCAAAAGGTGAGCAGTTCTTC CASSISGLAKGEQFF